This is a list of T cell receptor beta chains from one sample in a study of CD8+CD57+ T cells in acquired aplastic anemia. TCRdb re-called the reads through MiXCR, storing one row per CDR3 protein. Found here are around 180,000 distinct CDR3 sequences, under 75% of them singletons; the top ten hold roughly 42%. Specimen: sorted CD4+, CD8+, or CD8+CD57+ T cells (not recorded which) from PBMCs. All receptors come from a human donor in good health. Both conserved end residues are part of each CDR3. Each record gives: CDR3 protein, CDR3 DNA, J gene, clone size, V gene, D gene. The D gene is left open where the match is weak. Size is stated for part of the rows, as once, few or many counts, or as a class when the clone is expanded.

CDR3aa: CASSATGTPGGEELFF
CDR3nt: TGTGCCAGCAGCGCAACCGGGACTCCGGGTGGTGAGGAGCTGTTTTTT
j_gene: TRBJ2-2
abundance: -
v_gene: TRBV7-3
d_gene: -

CDR3aa: CATSDFSSGQYNEQSF
CDR3nt: TGTGCCACCAGTGATTTCTCTAGCGGACAGTACAATGAGCAGTCCTTC
j_gene: TRBJ2-1
abundance: -
v_gene: TRBV24-1
d_gene: -

CDR3aa: CSARDSADNSPLHF
CDR3nt: TGCAGTGCTAGAGATTCGGCTGATAATTCACCCCTCCACTTT
j_gene: TRBJ1-6
abundance: once
v_gene: TRBV20-1
d_gene: -

CDR3aa: CSVTGTGFDEQFF
CDR3nt: TGCAGCGTAACCGGGACAGGGTTCGATGAGCAGTTCTTC
j_gene: TRBJ2-1
abundance: -
v_gene: TRBV29-1
d_gene: TRBD1

CDR3aa: CATGIRGDPLHF
CDR3nt: TGTGCCACCGGTATTCGTGGGGACCCCCTCCACTTT
j_gene: TRBJ1-6
abundance: -
v_gene: TRBV24-1
d_gene: -

CDR3aa: CATSSGGNTEAFF
CDR3nt: TGTGCCACCAGTTCGGGGGGGAACACTGAAGCTTTCTTT
j_gene: TRBJ1-1
abundance: once
v_gene: TRBV24-1
d_gene: -

CDR3aa: CDSSLAGTGEKYEQYF
CDR3nt: TGTGATAGCAGCTTAGCGGGGACAGGGGAGAAGTACGAGCAGTACTTC
j_gene: TRBJ2-7
abundance: -
v_gene: TRBV7-7
d_gene: TRBD1

CDR3aa: CASSTRLAGEQYF
CDR3nt: TGTGCCAGTAGTACCCGACTAGCGGGCGAGCAGTACTTC
j_gene: TRBJ2-7
abundance: -
v_gene: TRBV15
d_gene: TRBD2

CDR3aa: CASSESGSYDTQYF
CDR3nt: TGTGCCAGTAGTGAGAGCGGGAGTTACGATACGCAGTATTTT
j_gene: TRBJ2-3
abundance: -
v_gene: TRBV19
d_gene: TRBD2

CDR3aa: CASSESEAYEQYF
CDR3nt: TGTGCCAGCAGTGAATCCGAGGCCTACGAGCAGTACTTC
j_gene: TRBJ2-7
abundance: -
v_gene: TRBV6-1
d_gene: -

CDR3aa: CASSQAGLRANTEAFF
CDR3nt: TGCGCCAGCAGCCAAGCGGGCCTCCGCGCGAACACTGAAGCTTTCTTT
j_gene: TRBJ1-1
abundance: -
v_gene: TRBV4-3
d_gene: -